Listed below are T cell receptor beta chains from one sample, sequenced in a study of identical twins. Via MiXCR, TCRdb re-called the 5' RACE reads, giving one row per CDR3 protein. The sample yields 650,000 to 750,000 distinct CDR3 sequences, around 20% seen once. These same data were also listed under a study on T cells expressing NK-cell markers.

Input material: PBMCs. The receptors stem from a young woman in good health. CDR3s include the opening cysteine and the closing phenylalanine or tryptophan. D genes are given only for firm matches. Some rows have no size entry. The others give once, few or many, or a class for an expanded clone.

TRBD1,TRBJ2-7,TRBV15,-,CATSRSDRAENEQYF,TGTGCCACCAGCAGATCGGACAGGGCTGAGAACGAGCAGTACTTC
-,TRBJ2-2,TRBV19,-,CASKSRQANTGELFF,TGTGCCAGTAAATCGCGGCAGGCAAACACCGGGGAGCTGTTTTTT
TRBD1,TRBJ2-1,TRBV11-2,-,CASSIRSTGAHNYNEQFF,TGTGCCAGCAGCATAAGATCCACAGGGGCGCATAATTACAATGAGCAGTTCTTC
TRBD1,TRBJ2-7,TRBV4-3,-,CASSRTGTGNYEQYF,TGCGCCAGCAGCCGCACCGGGACAGGGAACTACGAGCAGTACTTC
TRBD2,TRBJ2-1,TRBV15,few,CATSRDLAGGGNEQFF,TGTGCCACCAGCAGAGATTTAGCGGGAGGCGGCAATGAGCAGTTCTTC
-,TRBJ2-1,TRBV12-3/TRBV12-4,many,CASSPSARSSYNEQFF,TGTGCCAGCAGTCCTAGCGCGCGAAGCTCCTACAATGAGCAGTTCTTC
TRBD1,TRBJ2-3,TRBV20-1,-,CCARGQGSGNTDTQYF,TGCTGTGCTAGGGGACAGGGGTCGGGAAACACAGATACGCAGTATTTT
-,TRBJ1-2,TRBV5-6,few,CASSVGPAANYGYTF,TGTGCCAGCAGCGTTGGGCCAGCGGCCAACTATGGCTACACCTTC
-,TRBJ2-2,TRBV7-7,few,CASSLDRSGELFF,TGTGCTAGCAGCTTAGACAGAAGCGGGGAGCTGTTTTTT
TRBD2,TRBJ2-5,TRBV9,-,CASSGLAGGVQETQYF,TGTGCCAGCAGCGGGCTAGCGGGAGGGGTCCAAGAGACCCAGTACTTC
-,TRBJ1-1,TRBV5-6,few,CASSLSPDGPAFF,TGTGCCAGCAGCCTTTCACCGGACGGACCAGCTTTCTTT
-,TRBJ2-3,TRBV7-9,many,CASSSIGDTQYF,TGTGCCAGCAGTTCCATCGGAGATACGCAGTATTTT
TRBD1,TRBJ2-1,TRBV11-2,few,CASSFLGQGAGGVRAEQFF,TGTGCCAGCAGCTTCCTCGGACAGGGGGCGGGGGGGGTTAGGGCTGAGCAGTTCTTC
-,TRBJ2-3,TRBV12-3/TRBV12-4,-,CASSPKGIEQYF,TGTGCCAGCAGCCCGAAGGGAATAGAACAGTATTTT
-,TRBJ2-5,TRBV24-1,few,CATSEPPEETQYF,TGTGCCACCAGTGAACCACCCGAAGAGACCCAGTACTTC
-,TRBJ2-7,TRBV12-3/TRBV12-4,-,CASSFSLSAYEQYF,TGTGCCAGCAGTTTTAGCCTTAGTGCCTACGAGCAGTACTTC
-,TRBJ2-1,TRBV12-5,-,CASGRASVNGQFF,TGTGCTAGTGGCCGAGCTAGCGTCAATGGGCAGTTCTTC
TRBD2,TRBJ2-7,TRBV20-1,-,CSAHTGRSSYEQYF,TGCAGTGCTCATACCGGGAGGAGCTCCTACGAGCAGTACTTC
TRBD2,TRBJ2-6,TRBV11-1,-,CASSLGQREGRGANVLTF,TGTGCCAGCAGCTTAGGGCAGCGGGAAGGTCGCGGGGCCAACGTCCTGACTTTC
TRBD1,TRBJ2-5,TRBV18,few,CASSRIRGLQETQYF,TGTGCCAGCTCAAGGATCAGGGGGCTCCAAGAGACCCAGTACTTC
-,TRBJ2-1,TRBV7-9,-,CASSLDQGEQFF,TGTGCCAGCAGCTTAGACCAAGGGGAGCAGTTCTTC
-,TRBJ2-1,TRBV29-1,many,CSVLSENYNEQFF,TGCAGCGTTTTATCAGAGAACTACAATGAGCAGTTCTTC
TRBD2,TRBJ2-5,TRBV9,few,CASSARTSQGETQYF,TGTGCCAGCAGCGCCAGGACTAGCCAGGGGGAGACCCAGTACTTC
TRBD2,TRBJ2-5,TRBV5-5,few,CASSREAGAREKTQYF,TGTGCCAGCAGCCGAGAAGCGGGAGCTAGAGAGAAGACCCAGTACTTC
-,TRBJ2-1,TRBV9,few,CASSVAEGFNEQFF,TGTGCCAGCAGCGTAGCTGAGGGGTTCAATGAGCAGTTCTTC
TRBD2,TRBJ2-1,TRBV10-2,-,CASSGGTSGSYNEQFF,TGCGCCAGCAGTGGGGGGACTAGCGGTTCCTACAATGAGCAGTTCTTC
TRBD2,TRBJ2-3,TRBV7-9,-,CASSPTTSGGNTDTQYF,TGTGCCAGCAGCCCAACGACTAGCGGGGGCAACACAGATACGCAGTATTTT
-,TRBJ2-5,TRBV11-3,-,CASSLWGSSETQYF,TGTGCCAGCAGCTTATGGGGTTCTAGCGAGACCCAGTACTTC
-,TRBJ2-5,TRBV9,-,CASSPGLHGTQYF,TGTGCCAGCAGCCCCGGACTACATGGGACCCAGTACTTC